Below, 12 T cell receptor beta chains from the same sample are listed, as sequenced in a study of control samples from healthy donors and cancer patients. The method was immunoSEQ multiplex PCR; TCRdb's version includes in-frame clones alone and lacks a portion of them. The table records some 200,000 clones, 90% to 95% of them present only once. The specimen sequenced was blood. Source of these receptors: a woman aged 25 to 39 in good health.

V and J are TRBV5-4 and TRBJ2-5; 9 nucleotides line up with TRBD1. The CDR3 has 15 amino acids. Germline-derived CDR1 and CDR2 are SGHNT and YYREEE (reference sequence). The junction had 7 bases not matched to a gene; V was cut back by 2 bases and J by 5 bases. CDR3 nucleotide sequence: TGTGCCAGCAGCTTCGGACAGGGGCGCGGGGAGACCCAGTACTTC. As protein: CASSFGQGRGETQYF.

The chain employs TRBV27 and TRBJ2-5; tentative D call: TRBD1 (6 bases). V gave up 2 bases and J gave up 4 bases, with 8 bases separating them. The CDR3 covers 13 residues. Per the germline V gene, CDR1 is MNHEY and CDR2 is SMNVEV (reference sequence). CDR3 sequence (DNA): TGTGCCAGCAGTTTAAGAGGGGGAGAGACCCAGTACTTC. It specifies CASSLRGGETQYF.

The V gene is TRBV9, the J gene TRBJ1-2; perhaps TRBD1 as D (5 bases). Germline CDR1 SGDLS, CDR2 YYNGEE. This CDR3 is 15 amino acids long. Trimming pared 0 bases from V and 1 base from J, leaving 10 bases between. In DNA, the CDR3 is TGTGCCAGCAGCGTAGGGTCCAGGGATAACTATGGCTACACCTTC. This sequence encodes CASSVGSRDNYGYTF.

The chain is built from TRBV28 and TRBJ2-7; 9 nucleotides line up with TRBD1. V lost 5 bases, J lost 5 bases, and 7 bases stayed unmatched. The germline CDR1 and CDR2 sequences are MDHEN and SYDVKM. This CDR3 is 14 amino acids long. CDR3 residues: CASSTGGGGNEQYF. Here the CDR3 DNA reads TGTGCCAGCAGTACAGGGGGCGGAGGGAACGAGCAGTACTTC.

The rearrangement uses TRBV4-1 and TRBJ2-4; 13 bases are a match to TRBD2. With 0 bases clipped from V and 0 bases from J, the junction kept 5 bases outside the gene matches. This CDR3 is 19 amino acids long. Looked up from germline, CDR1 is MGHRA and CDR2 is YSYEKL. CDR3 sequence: CASSQDRGLAGLAKNIQYF. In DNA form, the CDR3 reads TGCGCCAGCAGCCAAGATAGGGGACTAGCGGGGCTAGCCAAAAACATTCAGTACTTC.

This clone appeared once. The CDR3 DNA reads TGTGCCAGCAGCTTATCGGGCCAGGGGGCCTACGAGCAGTACTTC. Its translation is CASSLSGQGAYEQYF. The chain is built from TRBV7-9 and TRBJ2-7; TRBD1 matches at 7 bases. The CDR3 length is 15 residues. Looked up from germline, CDR1 is SEHNR and CDR2 is FQNEAQ (reference sequence). V trimming: 2 bases; J trimming: 2 bases; junction bases outside the gene matches: 6.

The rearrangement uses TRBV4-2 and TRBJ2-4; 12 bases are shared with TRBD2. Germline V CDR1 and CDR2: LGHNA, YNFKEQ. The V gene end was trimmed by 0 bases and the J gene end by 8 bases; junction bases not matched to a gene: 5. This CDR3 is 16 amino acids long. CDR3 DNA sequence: TGTGCCAGCAGCCAAGAGCTAGCGGGGGGGATCGACATTCAGTACTTC. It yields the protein CASSQELAGGIDIQYF.

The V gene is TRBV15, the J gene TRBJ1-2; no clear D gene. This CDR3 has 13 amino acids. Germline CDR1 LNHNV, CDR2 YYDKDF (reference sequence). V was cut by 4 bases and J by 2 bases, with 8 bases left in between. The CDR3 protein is CATSTGRNYGYTF. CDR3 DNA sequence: TGTGCCACCAGCACTGGACGGAACTATGGCTACACCTTC.

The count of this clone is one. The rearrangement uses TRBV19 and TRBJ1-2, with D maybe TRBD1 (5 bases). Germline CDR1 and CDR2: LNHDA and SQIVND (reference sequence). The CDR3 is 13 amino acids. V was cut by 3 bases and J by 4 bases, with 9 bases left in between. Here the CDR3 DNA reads TGTGCCAGTAGTATGGGACGTGGCTATGGCTACACCTTC. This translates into CASSMGRGYGYTF.

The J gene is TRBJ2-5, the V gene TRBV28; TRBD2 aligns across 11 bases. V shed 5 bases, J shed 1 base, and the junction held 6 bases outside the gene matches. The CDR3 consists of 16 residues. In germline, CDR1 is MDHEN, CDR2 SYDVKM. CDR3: CASSRGLAARQETQYF. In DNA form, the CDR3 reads TGTGCCAGCAGTCGGGGACTAGCGGCGCGCCAAGAGACCCAGTACTTC.

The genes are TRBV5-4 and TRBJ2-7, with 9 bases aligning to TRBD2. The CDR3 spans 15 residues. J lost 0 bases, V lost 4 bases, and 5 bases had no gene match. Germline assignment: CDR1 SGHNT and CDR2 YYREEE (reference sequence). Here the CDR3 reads CASSPGLANSYEQYF. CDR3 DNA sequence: TGTGCCAGCAGCCCAGGACTAGCGAACTCCTACGAGCAGTACTTC.

The CDR3: CSVRGQGARGYTF. The DNA of the CDR3 is TGCAGCGTCCGCGGACAGGGGGCGAGGGGCTACACCTTC. J is TRBJ1-2 and V is TRBV29-1; 11 bases map to TRBD1. Trimming at V came to 6 bases and at J to 8 bases, leaving 8 bases not matched to a gene. The CDR3 runs 13 residues. CDR1 is SQVTM and CDR2 is ANQGSEA in the germline V gene. The complete variable domain, with remaining parts taken from reference TRBV29-1 and TRBJ1-2, reads SAVISQKPSRDICQRGTSLTIQCQVDSQVTMMFWYRQQPGQSLTLIATANQGSEATYESGFVIDKFPISRPNLTFSTLTVSNMSPEDSSIYLCSVRGQGARGYTFGSGTRLTVV.